Below are 24 T cell receptor beta chains sequenced from a single sample in a study of cytomegalovirus exposure and HLA in healthy donors. Use of 60 Vbeta and 13 Jbeta primers characterized the PCR. Clones were sequenced by immunoSEQ multiplex PCR, and TCRdb holds only the in-frame ones, with some missing. The table lists 120,000 or so clones, approximately 74% of them singletons. Sequenced sample: PBMCs. The receptors derive from a man aged 40-50 years in good health and CMV-seropositive.

V and J are TRBV4-1 and TRBJ1-2; D is unclear. CDR3 length: 14 amino acids. Germline V CDR1 and CDR2: MGHRA, YSYEKL. V dropped 4 bases and J dropped 1 base, with 10 bases sitting between them. CDR3 bases: TGCGCCAGCAGCCTCGATACGGTTAACTATGGCTACACCTTC. Its protein is CASSLDTVNYGYTF.

The genes are TRBV7-8 and TRBJ2-2, with 9 positions matching TRBD1. The CDR3 totals 15 residues. J was trimmed by 4 bases and V by 5 bases; bases with no gene match: 5. Per the germline V gene, CDR1 is SGHVS and CDR2 is FQNEAQ. CDR3 sequence: CASSTHRGRTGELFF. The CDR3 DNA reads as TGTGCCAGCAGCACTCACAGGGGGCGCACCGGGGAGCTGTTTTTT.

The V gene is TRBV27, the J gene TRBJ2-5; 9 bases are a match to TRBD2. Germline V gene data show CDR1 as MNHEY and CDR2 as SMNVEV (reference sequence). V dropped 9 bases and J dropped 4; count of bases not matched to a gene: 9. The CDR3 runs to 14 residues. In DNA, the CDR3 is TGTGCCAGTGGGGGCGGGGGGGCCCCAGAGACCCAGTACTTC. It codes for CASGGGGAPETQYF.

CDR3 protein: CASSLARLAGGGNEQFF. DNA of the CDR3: TGTGCCAGCAGCTTGGCACGACTAGCGGGGGGAGGGAATGAGCAGTTCTTC. This chain connects TRBV5-6 to TRBJ2-1; 13 bases match TRBD2. Germline values: CDR1 SGHDT, CDR2 YYEEEE. The CDR3 covers 17 residues. V lost 0 bases to trimming and J lost 7 bases; unmatched junction nucleotides: 7.

This chain links TRBV28 with TRBJ2-7, with 8 positions matching TRBD1. Trimming took 5 bases from V and 1 from J; bases not matched to a gene: 7. The CDR3 loop spans 15 amino acids. The germline gives CDR1 MDHEN, CDR2 SYDVKM. CDR3 coding DNA: TGTGCCAGCAGTCGAACCGGGACAGGATCCTACGAGCAGTACTTC. Protein sequence: CASSRTGTGSYEQYF.

The CDR3 reads CASSSRGGFQETQYF. In DNA form, the CDR3 reads TGTGCCAGCAGCTCCCGAGGCGGCTTCCAAGAGACCCAGTACTTC. The V gene is TRBV11-2, the J gene TRBJ2-5; D uncertain. V was shortened by 4 bases and J by 1 base, with 13 bases between the two germline ends. Germline loops: CDR1 SGHAT, CDR2 FQNNGV. The CDR3 spans 15 residues.

The V gene is TRBV6-6, the J gene TRBJ2-7; TRBD2 is a possible D gene (6 bases). The length of the CDR3 is 13 residues. Germline CDR1 MNHNY, CDR2 SVGAGI (reference sequence). V was shortened by 8 bases and J by 7 bases, with 18 bases between the two germline ends. The CDR3 protein is CASGGGAPLEQYF. The DNA of the CDR3 is TGTGCCAGCGGTGGCGGGGCTCCCCTGGAGCAGTACTTC.

This chain connects TRBV11-2 to TRBJ2-3; possibly TRBD2 for D (7 bases). CDR1 is SGHAT, CDR2 FQNNGV, per germline. Trimming left V 3 bases short and J 4 bases short, with 11 bases between. The CDR3 loop spans 14 amino acids. In DNA, the CDR3 is TGTGCCAGCAGCTTCGGGGGGCCACCAGATACGCAGTATTTT. This codes for CASSFGGPPDTQYF.

The table lists this clone with a few counts. The chain has TRBV7-3 and TRBJ2-1; 10 bases align to TRBD2. The CDR3 has 18 amino acids. The V segment lost 4 bases and the J segment 5 bases; nucleotides outside the gene matches: 14. Germline V CDR1 and CDR2: SGHTA, FQGTGA. The CDR3, as DNA: TGTGCCAGCAGCTCTCACCCCATTGAGCGGGAGGGTAACAATGAGCAGTTCTTC. Translated: CASSSHPIEREGNNEQFF.

The gene calls are TRBV6-5 and TRBJ1-2; D call uncertain. Trimming shortened V by 5 bases and J by 8 bases, and 18 bases separated the two germline ends. The length of the CDR3 is 14 residues. Germline lookup yields CDR1 MNHEY and CDR2 SVGAGI. The CDR3 DNA follows: TGTGCCAGCAGTGGAGAGGGAGGAGCTAAGGGCTACACCTTC. Protein: CASSGEGGAKGYTF.

This rearrangement joins TRBV29-1 to TRBJ2-1, with 12 bases that match TRBD2. Germline V lookup: CDR1 SQVTM, CDR2 ANQGSEA. The CDR3 is 14 residues long. The V segment lost 3 bases and the J segment 8 bases; nucleotides outside the gene matches: 5. CDR3 loop: CSVERLAGGYEQFF. The DNA for the CDR3 is TGCAGCGTTGAGCGGCTAGCGGGAGGGTATGAGCAGTTCTTC.

The chain is built from TRBV7-2 and TRBJ2-2, with TRBD2 matching 11 bases. CDR1 SGHTA and CDR2 FQGNSA come from the germline V gene. The CDR3 contains 15 residues. V shed 5 bases, J shed 4 bases, and the junction held 3 bases outside the gene matches. The CDR3 reads CASSQGLAVTGELFF. CDR3 DNA sequence: TGTGCCAGCAGCCAGGGACTAGCGGTCACCGGGGAGCTGTTTTTT.

This clone was found once. The gene calls are TRBV11-2 and TRBJ1-6; tentative D call: TRBD1 (6 bases). The germline V gene encodes CDR1 SGHAT and CDR2 FQNNGV. Trimming cost V 1 base and J 3 bases, with 16 bases left between them. CDR3 length: 18 amino acids. CDR3 bases: TGTGCCAGCAGCTTAGGACAGGCCCTTAACAACTATAATTCACCCCTCCACTTT. Amino acid sequence: CASSLGQALNNYNSPLHF. Full variable domain (outside the CDR3, taken from reference TRBV11-2 and TRBJ1-6): EAGVAQSPRYKIIEKRQSVAFWCNPISGHATLYWYQQILGQGPKLLIQFQNNGVVDDSQLPKDRFSAERLKGVDSTLKIQPAKLEDSAVYLCASSLGQALNNYNSPLHFGNGTRLTVT.

This clone was observed a single time. V is TRBV19 and J is TRBJ1-4; D ambiguous. CDR3 size: 15 residues. V dropped 5 bases and J dropped 10 bases, with 20 bases sitting between them. The germline CDR1 and CDR2 sequences are LNHDA and SQIVND (reference sequence). The CDR3 DNA sequence: TGTGCCAGTAGTGGTTCGGACTTGATAGAAGGAAAACTGTTTTTT. Its protein is CASSGSDLIEGKLFF.

The chain is built from TRBV5-1 and TRBJ2-1, with D unclear. Trimming took off 0 bases at V and 7 bases at J, with 11 bases between the two ends. The CDR3 loop spans 14 amino acids. CDR1 and CDR2 (germline): SGHRS, YFSETQ. This CDR3 reads CASSLDPVENEQFF. The CDR3 DNA reads as TGCGCCAGCAGCTTGGACCCGGTGGAGAATGAGCAGTTCTTC.

The rearrangement uses TRBV19 and TRBJ1-2, with D tentatively TRBD1 (6 bases). The CDR3 consists of 18 residues. The germline gives CDR1 LNHDA, CDR2 SQIVND (reference sequence). Deletions cut 9 bases from V and 3 bases from J, with 29 bases between. CDR3 protein: CASKGGGNTIPGDYGYTF. The CDR3 DNA reads as TGTGCCAGCAAAGGGGGAGGGAATACGATCCCGGGAGACTATGGCTACACCTTC.

The V and J genes are TRBV30 and TRBJ2-5; D is ambiguous. The ends were cut back, 2 bases at V and 6 bases at J, with 7 bases in the middle. Per germline, CDR1 GTSNPN and CDR2 SVGIG (reference sequence). This CDR3 has 11 amino acids. For the CDR3, the DNA is TGTGCCTGGAGTACAGTGAAGACCCAGTACTTC. As protein: CAWSTVKTQYF.

This clone was recorded a few times. The rearrangement uses TRBV27 and TRBJ2-7, with D possibly TRBD2 on 6 matching bases. Deletions cut 5 bases from V and 1 base from J, with 12 bases between. Germline values: CDR1 MNHEY, CDR2 SMNVEV (reference sequence). This CDR3 contains 14 residues. Written as DNA, the CDR3 is TGTGCCAGCAGTGGTCTAGCGTCTTCCTACGAGCAGTACTTC. Amino acid sequence: CASSGLASSYEQYF.

This chain joins TRBV5-1 and TRBJ2-1, with 10 bases lining up with TRBD1. Germline CDR1 SGHRS, CDR2 YFSETQ. V lost 0 bases to trimming and J lost 8 bases; unmatched junction nucleotides: 5. The CDR3 consists of 15 residues. The CDR3 loop reads CASSLEGQGLDEQFF. The DNA of the CDR3 is TGCGCCAGCAGCTTGGAGGGACAGGGGTTGGATGAGCAGTTCTTC.

This clone was seen a few times. The chain links TRBV19 to TRBJ1-2; D may be TRBD1 (6 bases). CDR3 length: 14 residues. Germline V gene lookup returns CDR1 LNHDA and CDR2 SQIVND (reference sequence). Trimming shortened V by 1 base and J by 4 bases, and 10 bases separated the two germline ends. The CDR3 loop is CASSIGGGPYGYTF. The CDR3 bases are TGTGCCAGTAGTATAGGCGGGGGGCCCTATGGCTACACCTTC. Supplemented by reference TRBV19 and TRBJ1-2, the full variable domain reads DGGITQSPKYLFRKEGQNVTLSCEQNLNHDAMYWYRQDPGQGLRLIYYSQIVNDFQKGDIAEGYSVSREKKESFPLTVTSAQKNPTAFYLCASSIGGGPYGYTFGSGTRLTVV.

The chain employs TRBV30 and TRBJ2-7, with TRBD2 identical over 7 bases. The CDR3 contains 15 residues. Per germline, CDR1 GTSNPN and CDR2 SVGIG (reference sequence). V lost 0 bases to trimming and J lost 5 bases; unmatched junction nucleotides: 10. The DNA for the CDR3 is TGTGCCTGGAGTGTAATTGGCGGGGGAGTGAACGAGCAGTACTTC. Encoded protein: CAWSVIGGGVNEQYF.

The rearrangement links TRBV5-1 to TRBJ1-1, with 9 bases that match TRBD1. Trimming removed 0 bases from V and 1 base from J; junction bases left unmatched: 1. Per the germline V gene, CDR1 is SGHRS and CDR2 is YFSETQ. The CDR3 runs 15 residues. CDR3 bases: TGCGCCAGCAGCTTGGTACAGGGGGCGAACACTGAAGCTTTCTTT. Translation gives CASSLVQGANTEAFF.

The chain couples TRBV6-1 to TRBJ2-6, with unresolved D. This CDR3 has 15 residues. The ends were cut back, 4 bases at V and 0 bases at J, with 7 bases in the middle. Germline values: CDR1 MNHNS, CDR2 SASEGT. Here the CDR3 reads CASSARNSGANVLTF. The CDR3 DNA is TGTGCCAGCAGTGCGCGAAACTCTGGGGCCAACGTCCTGACTTTC.

CDR3 loop: CASSEGTGAPSNQPQHF. The CDR3 nucleotides read TGTGCCAGCAGTGAAGGTACAGGGGCACCAAGCAATCAGCCCCAGCATTTT. This chain connects TRBV2 to TRBJ1-5; TRBD1 aligns across 7 bases. The CDR3 consists of 17 residues. Germline V gene data show CDR1 as SNHLY and CDR2 as FYNNEI. V lost 1 base and J lost 1; bases outside the gene matches: 7.